Below are 10 T cell receptor beta chains sequenced from a single sample in a study of beta chain features in type 1 diabetes. Reverse transcribing all isolated RNA meant expressed TCRB transcripts were sequenced. Libraries were prepared by immunoSEQ multiplex PCR; TCRdb keeps only in-frame clonotypes and omits some of them. The data contain 400,000 to 550,000 clones, about an eighth of them seen just once; the ten biggest clones take up approximately 0.05%. The material sequenced was naive CD4+ T cells from blood. The receptors shown here come from a woman under 30 in good health.

The sample holds a few counts of this clone. V gene TRBV21-1 combines with J gene TRBJ1-5. TRBV21-1 is a documented pseudogene. CDR3 length: 14 amino acids. CDR3 bases: TGTGCCAGCAGTAACATCGAGTCAAATCAGCCCCAGCATTTT. Translation: CASSNIESNQPQHF.

This rearrangement joins TRBV7-2 to TRBJ1-1; D might be TRBD1 (5 bases). CDR1 and CDR2 (germline): SGHTA, FQGNSA. V lost 1 base, J lost 3 bases, and 6 bases lay in between. This CDR3 has 13 amino acids. CDR3 loop: CASSLVGDTEAFF. The CDR3 DNA reads as TGTGCCAGCAGCTTAGTAGGGGACACTGAAGCTTTCTTT.

This clone was picked up many times. The CDR3, as DNA: TGCAGCGTTGAAATTAACTATGGCTACACCTTC. Protein: CSVEINYGYTF. The chain recombines TRBV29-1 with TRBJ1-2; D gene uncertain. Trimming cost V 2 bases and J 1 base, with 2 bases left between them. CDR1 and CDR2 (germline): SQVTM, ANQGSEA. The CDR3 runs 11 residues.

This sequence joins TRBV6-5 and TRBJ2-5; no firm D call. The length of the CDR3 is 16 residues. V lost 2 bases and J 1 base, leaving 14 bases between the germline ends. CDR1 MNHEY and CDR2 SVGAGI come from the germline V gene. The CDR3 spells CASSYIFSSSQETQYF. The CDR3 nucleotides read TGTGCCAGCAGTTACATCTTTAGCAGCTCCCAAGAGACCCAGTACTTC.

The chain links TRBV10-3 to TRBJ2-7; D uncertain. The germline V gene has CDR1 ENHRY and CDR2 SYGVKD. Trimming took off 9 bases at V and 5 bases at J, with 17 bases between the two ends. The CDR3 is made up of 13 amino acids. CDR3 coding DNA: TGTGCCATTCGGGCCCTGGGCCTCAACGAGCAGTACTTC. As protein: CAIRALGLNEQYF.

The chain combines TRBV28 with TRBJ1-3, with D possibly TRBD1 on 5 matching bases. The germline V and J ends were trimmed by 7 bases and 5 bases, with 15 bases remaining between them. CDR1 and CDR2 (germline): MDHEN, SYDVKM. This CDR3 spans 14 amino acids. As DNA, the CDR3 is TGTGCCAGCATCCGAGGGGCAGGGCGAAACACCATATATTTT. Protein sequence: CASIRGAGRNTIYF.

This clone was detected a few times. The genes are TRBV7-2 and TRBJ2-7; D unresolved. The CDR3 length is 14 residues. Trimming removed 6 bases at V and 3 bases at J, with 15 bases between. Germline V gives CDR1 SGHTA, CDR2 FQGNSA. The CDR3 is CASSQAFAFYEQYV. CDR3 DNA: TGTGCCAGCAGTCAGGCCTTCGCCTTCTACGAGCAGTACGTC.

The V and J genes are TRBV28 and TRBJ1-2, with D unclear. Germline CDR1 MDHEN, CDR2 SYDVKM. This CDR3 comprises 18 residues. Deletions cut 8 bases from V and 0 bases from J, with 25 bases between. Written as DNA, the CDR3 is TGTGCCAGCGGCCCGGGCAGGCGTAGGAGGTCAGCTAACTATGGCTACACCTTC. Translating gives CASGPGRRRRSANYGYTF.

This chain uses TRBV9 with TRBJ2-2; a weak D match, TRBD1 (6 bases). Germline CDR1 reads SGDLS; CDR2 reads YYNGEE. V gave up 0 bases and J gave up 3 bases, with 12 bases separating them. The CDR3 is made up of 16 amino acids. CDR3 loop: CASSVATGLDTGELFF. In nucleotides, the CDR3 is TGTGCCAGCAGCGTAGCCACAGGGTTGGACACCGGGGAGCTGTTTTTT.

V and J are TRBV9 and TRBJ1-2, with 7 bases matching TRBD1. The CDR3 consists of 16 residues. V shed 0 bases, J shed 2 bases, and the junction held 7 bases outside the gene matches. Germline lookup yields CDR1 SGDLS and CDR2 YYNGEE. The DNA for the CDR3 is TGTGCCAGCAGCGTAGCTAGGGAGGGACAGAACTATGGCTACACCTTC. It encodes CASSVAREGQNYGYTF.